Given below is one T cell receptor beta chain in context. Antigen: not known. This sample was included in a study of CD8 T cells in ankylosing spondylitis. With V trimmed by 4 bases and J by 3 bases, 10 bases remained unmatched. Germline V gene lookup returns CDR1 SGHRS and CDR2 YFSETQ. CDR3 length: 17 amino acids. Study-level findings and limits: Among TCR beta sequences, a motif of several highly homologous variants appeared characteristic of ankylosing spondylitis blood.

TCRdb passed the 5' RACE reads through MiXCR, listing each CDR3 protein once. The profile shows more than 400,000 distinct CDR3 sequences, under 5.5% of them singletons. This clonotype was sampled from a male donor with ankylosing spondylitis. This sequence joins TRBV5-1 and TRBJ2-1, with 10 bases aligning to TRBD1. Sequenced input: blood, either unsorted or a sorted T cell fraction (not recorded which). The DNA for the CDR3 is TGCGCCAGCAGCCCAAGGTCGGGGACAGGGGACTACAATGAGCAGTTCTTC. Protein sequence: CASSPRSGTGDYNEQFF.